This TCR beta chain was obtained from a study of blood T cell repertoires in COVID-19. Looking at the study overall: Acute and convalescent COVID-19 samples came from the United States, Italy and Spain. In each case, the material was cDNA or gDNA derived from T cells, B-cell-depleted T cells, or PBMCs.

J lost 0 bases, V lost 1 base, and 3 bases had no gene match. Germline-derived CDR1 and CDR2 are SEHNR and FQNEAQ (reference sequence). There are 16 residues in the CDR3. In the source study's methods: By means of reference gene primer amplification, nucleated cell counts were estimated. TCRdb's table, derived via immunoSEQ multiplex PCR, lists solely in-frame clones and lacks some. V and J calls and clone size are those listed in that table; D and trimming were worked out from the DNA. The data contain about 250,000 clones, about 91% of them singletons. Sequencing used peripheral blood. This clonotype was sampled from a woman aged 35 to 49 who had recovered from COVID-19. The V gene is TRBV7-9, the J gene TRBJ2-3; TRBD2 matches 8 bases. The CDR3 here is CASSLDASGSTDTQYF. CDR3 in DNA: TGTGCCAGCAGCTTAGATGCTAGCGGGAGCACAGATACGCAGTATTTT.